The TCR beta chain described here comes from a study of OX40 agonist ivuxolimab in advanced cancers. About the full investigation: Ivuxolimab, which targeted the costimulatory receptor OX40 (CD134), was an agonistic, fully human IgG2 monoclonal antibody. Intravenous ivuxolimab was administered to patients every 2 weeks at six dose levels: 0.01, 0.1, 0.3, 1.5, 3 and 10 mg/kg. Of the approximately 53 patients in dose escalation, some 19 had hepatocellular carcinoma, some 15 had melanoma, 9 had renal cell carcinoma and 9 had head and neck cancer. In the dose-escalation cohort, about four fifths of patients were male, and the mean age was roughly 60 years with a range of roughly 20 to 79. Prior anti-PD-1, anti-PD-L1 or anti-CTLA-4 therapy was permitted, and checkpoint inhibitors had been received by around 40% of dose-escalation patients. Partial responses occurred in three dose-escalation patients: two with cutaneous melanoma and one with hepatocellular carcinoma. The purpose of peripheral TCRbeta sequencing was to test whether ivuxolimab changed TCR sequence diversity and led to clonal T-cell expansion. The monotherapy dose-escalation portion (N of about 50 patients) of the phase I ivuxolimab trial is reported in the paper.

Broad study findings and their caveats: Which antigens the clonally expanded peripheral T cells were specific for was not determined. On average, CD8+ T cells showed more expanded clones than CD4+ T cells after ivuxolimab. In the 0.1-3.0 mg/kg groups, partial responders were among the patients with the lowest normalized peripheral clonal expansion, particularly in CD8+ T cells. Low levels of normalized T-cell clonal expansion were also seen in some nonresponding patients. At doses of 0.1 to 3.0 mg/kg, clonal expansion of both CD4+ and CD8+ T cells in blood was seen between baseline and week 6.

V and J are trimmed by 4 bases and 8 bases, and the gene matches miss 2 bases of the junction. The germline V gene yields SGHDT for CDR1 and YYEEEE for CDR2. The CDR3 sequence holds 12 residues, the cysteine and phenylalanine included. CDR3 DNA only is kept here, 36 bases in frame from base 1. The trial excluded patients who had a history of autoimmune disease or who were on systemic immunosuppression. In every dose cohort, peripheral blood was drawn for TCR sequencing at baseline, cycle 4 day 1, and cycle 7 day 1. The samples were taken from a phase I, first-in-human, multicenter, open-label dose-escalation trial of ivuxolimab. Adults with locally advanced or metastatic head and neck squamous cell, hepatocellular, melanoma or renal cell carcinoma were enrolled in the trial. Before TCR sequencing, CD4+ T cells and CD8+ T cells were sorted from peripheral blood as separate populations. Genomic DNA was extracted from sorted cells for sequencing of the TCRbeta CDR3 region. The immunoSEQ Assay was used to sequence the TCRbeta CDR3 regions. TCRdb mirrors the immuneACCESS table, restricted to in-frame sequences. Some clones are absent from its copies; in checked studies, under half trace to an unresolved V gene, and the reason for the others is unknown. The sample table holds some 70,000 clones, of which just over 85% were seen once. 0.75% of the sample is taken by the ten largest.

On this clone: Its specific antigen is unknown. No qualities accompany the bases; no much larger clone lies one base away.

This sample comprised CD4+ or CD8+ T cells sorted from blood, obtained in a trial of the OX40 agonist ivuxolimab. This clonotype was obtained from an adult with an advanced solid tumor such as melanoma, head and neck, liver or kidney cancer. Recombination linked TRBV5-6 to TRBJ2-1; 8 central bases correspond to TRBD2. For the CDR3, the sequence is CASSRTSYEQFF. In nucleotides, the sequence is TGTGCCAGCAGCCGGACTAGCTATGAGCAGTTCTTC.